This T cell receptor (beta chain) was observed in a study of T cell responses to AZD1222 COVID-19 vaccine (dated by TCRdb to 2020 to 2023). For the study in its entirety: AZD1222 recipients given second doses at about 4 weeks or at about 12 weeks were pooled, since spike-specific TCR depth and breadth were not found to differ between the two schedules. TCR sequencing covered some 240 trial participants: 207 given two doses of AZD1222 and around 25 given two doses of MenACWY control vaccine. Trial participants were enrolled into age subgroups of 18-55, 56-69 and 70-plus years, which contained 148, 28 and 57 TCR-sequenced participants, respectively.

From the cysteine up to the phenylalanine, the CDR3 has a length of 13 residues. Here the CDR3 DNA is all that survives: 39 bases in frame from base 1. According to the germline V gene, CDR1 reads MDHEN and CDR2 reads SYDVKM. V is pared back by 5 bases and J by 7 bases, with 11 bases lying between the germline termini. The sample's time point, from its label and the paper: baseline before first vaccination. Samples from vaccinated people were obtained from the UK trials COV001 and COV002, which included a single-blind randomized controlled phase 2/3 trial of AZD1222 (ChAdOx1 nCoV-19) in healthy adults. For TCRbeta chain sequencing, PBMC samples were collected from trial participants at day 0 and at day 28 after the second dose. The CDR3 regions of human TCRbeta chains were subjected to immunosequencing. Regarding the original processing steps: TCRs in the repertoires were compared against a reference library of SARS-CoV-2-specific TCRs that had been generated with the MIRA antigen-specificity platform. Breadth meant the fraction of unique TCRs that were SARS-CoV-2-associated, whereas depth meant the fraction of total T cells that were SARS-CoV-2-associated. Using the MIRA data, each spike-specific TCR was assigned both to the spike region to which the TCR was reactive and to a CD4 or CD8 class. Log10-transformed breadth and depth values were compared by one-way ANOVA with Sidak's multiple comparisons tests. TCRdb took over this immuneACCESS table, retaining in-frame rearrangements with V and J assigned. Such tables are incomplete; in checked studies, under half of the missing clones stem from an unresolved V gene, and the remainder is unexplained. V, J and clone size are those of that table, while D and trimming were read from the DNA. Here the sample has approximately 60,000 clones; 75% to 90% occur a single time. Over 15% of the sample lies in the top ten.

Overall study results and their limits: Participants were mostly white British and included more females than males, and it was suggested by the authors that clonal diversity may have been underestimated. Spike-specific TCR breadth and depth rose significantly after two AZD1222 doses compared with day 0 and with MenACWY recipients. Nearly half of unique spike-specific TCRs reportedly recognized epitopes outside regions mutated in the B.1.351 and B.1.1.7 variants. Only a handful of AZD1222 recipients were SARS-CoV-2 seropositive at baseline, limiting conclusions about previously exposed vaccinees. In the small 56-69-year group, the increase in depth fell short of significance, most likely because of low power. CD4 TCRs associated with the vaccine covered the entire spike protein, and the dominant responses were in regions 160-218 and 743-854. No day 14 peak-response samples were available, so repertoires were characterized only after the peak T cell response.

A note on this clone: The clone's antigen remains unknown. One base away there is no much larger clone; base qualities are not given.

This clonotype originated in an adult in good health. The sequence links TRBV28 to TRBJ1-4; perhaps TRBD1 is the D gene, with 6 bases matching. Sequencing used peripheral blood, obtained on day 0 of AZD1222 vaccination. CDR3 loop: CASSLGTPEKLFF. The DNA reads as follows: TGTGCCAGCAGTCTGGGGACACCTGAAAAACTGTTTTTT. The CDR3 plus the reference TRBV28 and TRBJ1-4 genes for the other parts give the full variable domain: DVKVTQSSRYLVKRTGEKVFLECVQDMDHENMFWYRQDPGLGLRLIYFSYDVKMKEKGDIPEGYSVSREKKERFSLILESASTNQTSMYLCASSLGTPEKLFFGSGTQLSVL.